This T cell receptor (beta chain) was observed in a study of neurological immune-mediated disorders. Study details: A relapsing-remitting course was seen in about 90% of the 34 multiple sclerosis patients and a secondary progressive course in 3.

Germline V gene sequence: CDR1 SGHRS, CDR2 YFSETQ. V gave up 5 bases and J gave up 4 bases, with 16 bases separating them. The CDR3 sequence is 15 residues long. In TCRdb, the 5' RACE reads were re-called with MiXCR into one record per CDR3 protein. The sample consists of 65,000 to 95,000 distinct CDR3 sequences, 5% to 6% of them appearing once. Findings and caveats of the study: The study found no CDR3 amino acid sequences shared by expanded clones across subjects, suggesting private repertoires in all groups. The greatest degree of TCR clonal expansion was observed in HTLV-1-associated myelopathy, with the lowest in multiple sclerosis, below that of healthy controls.

Ten or more counts support this clonotype. Its antigen is as yet unknown. This clonotype originated in a young woman with multiple sclerosis. The chain links TRBV5-1 to TRBJ2-1; a possible D gene is TRBD1 (6 bases). The sample comprised PBMCs. The CDR3 nucleotides are TGCGCCAGCAGTTACGATGGGACATTTTACAATGAGCAGTTCTTC. Its translation: CASSYDGTFYNEQFF.